A selection of T cell receptor beta chains follows, all from one sample in a study of T cell responses to AZD1222 COVID-19 vaccine. Produced via immunoSEQ multiplex PCR; TCRdb's table is partial and in-frame only. The sample records around 100,000 clones, around nine tenths being singletons. Material: peripheral blood, obtained on day 0 of AZD1222 vaccination. These receptors all come from an adult in good health. Each CDR3 is given with its conserved first and last residue. Each record gives: J gene, D gene, V gene, clone size, CDR3 DNA, CDR3 protein. The D gene is left open where the match is weak. Clone size is stated in some rows and not others, as once, few, many or a class when expanded.

TRBJ1-4 NA TRBV7-2 NA TGTGCCAGCAGCTTAGTGCCCGCTCCAACTAATGAAAAACTGTTTTTT CASSLVPAPTNEKLFF
TRBJ1-6 TRBD1 TRBV7-3 NA TGTGCCAGCAGCTTGGACAGGGGCAATTCACCCCTCCACTTT CASSLDRGNSPLHF
TRBJ1-6 NA TRBV5-1 NA TGCGCCAGCAGCTTGGGAAATTCACCCCTCCACTTT CASSLGNSPLHF
TRBJ1-1 NA TRBV7-9 NA TGTGCCAGCCAGGTCGGGGAATTGAACACTGAAGCTTTCTTT CASQVGELNTEAFF
TRBJ2-5 TRBD1 TRBV6-1 NA TGTGCCAGCAGTGAAGAGACAGGGGAAGAGACCCAGTACTTC CASSEETGEETQYF
TRBJ1-5 NA TRBV5-6 NA TGTGCCAGCAGCTTACCAGGAGGCAATCAGCCCCAGCATTTT CASSLPGGNQPQHF
TRBJ2-6 NA TRBV7-9 NA TGTGCCAGCAGGCCAGAGGGGTATTTCGGGATCTCTGGGGCCAACGTCCTGACTTTC CASRPEGYFGISGANVLTF
TRBJ1-1 TRBD1 TRBV6-5 once TGTGCCAGCAGTTACGGTACGGGACAGGGTGAAGCTTTCTTT CASSYGTGQGEAFF
TRBJ2-2 TRBD2 TRBV5-6 NA TGTGCCAGCAGTTTACTAGCGGGGGCTCGCACCGGGGAGCTGTTTTTT CASSLLAGARTGELFF
TRBJ2-7 NA TRBV5-1 NA TGCGCCAGCAGCTTGAGTCAGGGCAACCACGAGCAGTACTTC CASSLSQGNHEQYF
TRBJ2-2 NA TRBV5-6 NA TGTGCCAGCAGCTTGGCCGGGGCCCCGGGAAACGGGGAGCTGTTTTTT CASSLAGAPGNGELFF
TRBJ2-1 TRBD2 TRBV18 NA TGTGCCAGCTCACCTCGACTAGCGGGAGGCCTGGACAATGAGCAGTTCTTC CASSPRLAGGLDNEQFF
TRBJ2-2 NA TRBV7-6 few TGTGCCAGCAGCTTAGGGCTAGCGTCCACCGGGGAGCTGTTTTTT CASSLGLASTGELFF
TRBJ2-7 NA TRBV6-6 NA TGTGCCAGCAGAAGGGACACCCAATACGAGCAGTACTTC CASRRDTQYEQYF
TRBJ2-1 NA TRBV2 once TGTGCCAGCATGCGTAGCTCCTACAATGAGCAGTTCTTC CASMRSSYNEQFF
TRBJ1-3 TRBD1 TRBV19 NA TGTGCCAGTGGGGACAGCTCTGGAAACACCATATATTTT CASGDSSGNTIYF
TRBJ1-1 NA TRBV5-5 once TGTGCCAGCAGCTTGAAGGGGCAGGGGACTGAAGCTTTCTTT CASSLKGQGTEAFF
TRBJ2-1 TRBD2 TRBV7-2 NA TGTGCCAGCAGCTTCACTAGCGGAGAGGGCAATGAGCAGTTCTTC CASSFTSGEGNEQFF
TRBJ2-5 NA TRBV20-1 NA TGCAGTGCTCAGTACCAAGAGACCCAGTACTTC CSAQYQETQYF
TRBJ2-6 NA TRBV10-3 NA TGTGCCTCGGGTGAACCGCTCATCTCTGGGGCCAACGTCCTGACTTTC CASGEPLISGANVLTF
TRBJ1-2 NA TRBV20-1 NA TGCAGTGCTAGTTTCTCCCCGAAAGGACGTTCTAACTATGGCTACACCTTC CSASFSPKGRSNYGYTF
TRBJ1-3 TRBD1 TRBV7-2 NA TGTGCCAGCAGCTGGGACAGGGGGCCCGGAAACACCATATATTTT CASSWDRGPGNTIYF
TRBJ1-1 NA TRBV7-3 once TGTGCCAGCAGCGCTGATAGGAACACTGAAGCTTTCTTT CASSADRNTEAFF
TRBJ2-7 TRBD2 TRBV7-3 NA TGTGCCAGCCCGGGGGGGGCCTACGAGCAGTACTTC CASPGGAYEQYF
TRBJ1-3 NA TRBV4-1 NA TGCGCCAGCAGCCAAGATCCCCAGGGAGGGGGATACTCTGGAAACACCATATATTTT CASSQDPQGGGYSGNTIYF
TRBJ2-7 TRBD1 TRBV5-1 NA TGCGCCAGCAGCTCCCGGGACAGCTGGAACGAGCAGTACTTC CASSSRDSWNEQYF
TRBJ1-1 NA TRBV6-5 NA TGTGCCAGCACAGAAACGAACACTGAAGCTTTCTTT CASTETNTEAFF
TRBJ1-3 NA TRBV5-4 NA TGTGCCAGCAGCGCGGAAGGGACCCTCTCTGGAAACACCATATATTTT CASSAEGTLSGNTIYF
TRBJ1-1 NA TRBV10-3 once TGTGCCATCAGTGAGTCGAAGGGGGGGGAAGCTTTCTTT CAISESKGGEAFF
TRBJ1-2 NA TRBV28 NA TGTGCCAGCAGTTTATCTTACGGGGGCGGCTACACCTTC CASSLSYGGGYTF
TRBJ2-3 NA TRBV18 NA TGTGCCAGCTCACCGGATGTGACAGATACGCAGTATTTT CASSPDVTDTQYF
TRBJ1-3 NA TRBV9 NA TGTGCCAGCAGCGTTGAGGGTTACGGAAACACCATATATTTT CASSVEGYGNTIYF
TRBJ1-2 NA TRBV9 few TGTGCCAGCAGCTCCGGACATAATCTCTATGGCTACACCTTC CASSSGHNLYGYTF
TRBJ2-5 TRBD2 TRBV7-9 few TGTGCCAGCAGCTGGGGAGGGACAGAGACCCAGTACTTC CASSWGGTETQYF
TRBJ1-5 NA TRBV18 NA TGTGCCAGCTCACCAGCCAGGGAGAATCAGCCCCAGCATTTT CASSPARENQPQHF
TRBJ1-1 NA TRBV18 NA TGTGCCAGCTCACCACCAGTAGGGGCTGAAGCTTTCTTT CASSPPVGAEAFF
TRBJ2-1 NA TRBV6-1 NA TGTGCCAGCAGTGAAGTCGTTCGGCAGAACAATGAGCAGTTCTTC CASSEVVRQNNEQFF
TRBJ2-7 TRBD1 TRBV7-3 NA TGTGCCAGCAGCCCGCCGGGACAGCCCTACGAGCAGTACTTC CASSPPGQPYEQYF
TRBJ2-3 TRBD2 TRBV18 NA TGTGCCAGCTCACCACCTTTAGCGGGGGCGACAGATACGCAGTATTTT CASSPPLAGATDTQYF
TRBJ1-6 NA TRBV7-9 NA TGTGCCAGCAGCTTAGACTTAAGTCACTGGTCACCCCTCCACTTT CASSLDLSHWSPLHF
TRBJ2-7 NA TRBV5-4 NA TGTGCCAGCAGTAAAGGACGGGCGCCACCTTACTACGAGCAGTACTTC CASSKGRAPPYYEQYF
TRBJ2-1 TRBD1 TRBV5-6 NA TGTGCCAGCAGTCGGGCCGGGACAGCAGGAAGTTCCTACAATGAGCAGTTCTTC CASSRAGTAGSSYNEQFF
TRBJ2-1 NA TRBV3-1/TRBV3-2 NA TGTGCCAGCAGTCTCTCAGACAGGGAGCAGTTCTTC CASSLSDREQFF
TRBJ2-2 NA TRBV6-4 few TGTGCCAGCAGTCAAGGCAACACCGGGGAGCTGTTTTTT CASSQGNTGELFF
TRBJ1-1 NA TRBV30 NA TGTGCCTGGAGTGTCGGGGGGAAGAGGGAAGCTTTCTTT CAWSVGGKREAFF
TRBJ1-5 TRBD1 TRBV19 NA TGTGCCAGTGTAAAAAACAGGGGCCTACTAGATCAGCCCCAGCATTTT CASVKNRGLLDQPQHF
TRBJ2-7 NA TRBV6-5 NA TGTGCCAGCAGTCCCGCTACGGCCAGCTCCTACGAGCAGTACTTC CASSPATASSYEQYF
TRBJ1-5 TRBD1 TRBV9 NA TGTGCCAGCAGCGGGGGACAGGGTGGCCAGCCCCAGCATTTT CASSGGQGGQPQHF
TRBJ2-7 TRBD1 TRBV6-1 NA TGTGCCAGCAGTGAAACGACAGGGGTCGACACCTACGAGCAGTACTTC CASSETTGVDTYEQYF
TRBJ2-3 TRBD1 TRBV5-1 NA TGCGCCAGCCGACGGGACAGGACCACAGATACGCAGTATTTT CASRRDRTTDTQYF
TRBJ1-6 NA TRBV27 NA TGTGCCAGCAGGTCGACCGAAAGCTCCTATAATTCACCCCTCCACTTT CASRSTESSYNSPLHF
TRBJ1-2 NA TRBV11-2 NA TGTGCCAGCAGCCCACTCGTGTGGGCCCAAAACTATGGCTACACCTTC CASSPLVWAQNYGYTF
TRBJ2-1 TRBD2 TRBV5-1 NA TGCGCCAGCAGCTCGTTTAGCGGGGGGGCCTCCTACAATGAGCAGTTCTTC CASSSFSGGASYNEQFF
TRBJ1-5 NA TRBV25-1 once TGTGCCAGCAGTGAATCCCAGGGCATGGGTCAGCCCCAGCATTTT CASSESQGMGQPQHF
TRBJ2-7 TRBD2 TRBV2 few TGTGCCAGCAGGGGACTAGCCTACGAGCAGTACTTC CASRGLAYEQYF